The 22 T cell receptor beta chains below all came from one sample that was sequenced in a study of T cell repertoires in cytomegalovirus infection. MiXCR, applied by TCRdb to the reads, yields one record per CDR3 protein. There are 400,000 or so distinct CDR3 sequences in the sample; 15% to 20% occur only once, and 7.5% to 9% lies in the top ten. What was sequenced was PBMCs. The origin of the receptors is a human donor in good health (CMV status not recorded). Some clones in this sample may be carry-over from other donors' samples.

This clonotype was seen more than once but under ten times. The rearrangement uses TRBV5-1 and TRBJ1-3, with a possible D match to TRBD1 (6 bases). Germline V gene lookup returns CDR1 SGHRS and CDR2 YFSETQ. CDR3 length: 15 residues. The V end lost 0 bases, the J end lost 2 bases, and 9 bases lay between the germline ends. Here the CDR3 DNA reads TGCGCCAGCAGCTTGGCAGGGGAGGCTGGAAACACCATATATTTT. Translation gives CASSLAGEAGNTIYF.

The rearrangement uses TRBV20-1 and TRBJ1-2, with 7 bases identical to TRBD1. The CDR3 has 12 amino acids. Germline V gene sequence: CDR1 DFQATT, CDR2 SNEGSKA (reference sequence). The J segment lost 5 bases and the V segment lost 6 bases, leaving 6 bases of the junction unmatched. DNA of the CDR3: TGCAGTGCCTCCGGGACAGAGTATGGCTACACCTTC. Translation gives CSASGTEYGYTF.

The genes are TRBV18 and TRBJ1-5; D gene uncertain. Germline V gene lookup returns CDR1 KGHSH and CDR2 LQKENI. The CDR3 totals 15 residues. V dropped 3 bases and J dropped 3 bases, with 12 bases sitting between them. Here the CDR3 reads CASSPDVGYNQPQHF. DNA for the CDR3: TGTGCCAGCTCACCGGATGTCGGTTACAATCAGCCCCAGCATTTT.

V and J are TRBV5-6 and TRBJ1-1; D is unresolved. Trimming shortened V by 2 bases and J by 6 bases, and 11 bases separated the two germline ends. The V gene's germline CDR1 is SGHDT and CDR2 YYEEEE. The CDR3 loop spans 13 amino acids. The CDR3 reads CASSFDTLAEAFF. In DNA form, the CDR3 reads TGTGCCAGCAGCTTCGATACCCTCGCTGAAGCTTTCTTT. Drawing the rest from reference TRBV5-6 and TRBJ1-1, the complete variable domain is DAGVTQSPTHLIKTRGQQVTLRCSPKSGHDTVSWYQQALGQGPQFIFQYYEEEERQRGNFPDRFSGHQFPNYSSELNVNALLLGDSALYLCASSFDTLAEAFFGQGTRLTVV.

CDR3 sequence reads: CATSDSTTGYGYTF. DNA of the CDR3: TGTGCCACCAGTGATTCTACGACAGGCTATGGCTACACCTTC. The genes are TRBV24-1 and TRBJ1-2, with a tentative D call TRBD1 (6 bases). The CDR3 covers 14 residues. Trimming shortened V by 2 bases and J by 4 bases, and 10 bases separated the two germline ends. Germline values: CDR1 KGHDR, CDR2 SFDVKD.

This clonotype was seen many times. The chain is built from TRBV7-9 and TRBJ1-1; 7 nucleotides agree with TRBD1. The germline CDR1 and CDR2 sequences are SEHNR and FQNEAQ (reference sequence). This CDR3 contains 15 residues. V dropped 6 bases and J dropped 3; count of bases not matched to a gene: 10. CDR3 region: CASRGGGPSDTEAFF. The CDR3 region has the DNA TGTGCCAGCAGAGGGGGCGGCCCGTCGGACACTGAAGCTTTCTTT.

This clonotype has a count of ten or more. The chain is built from TRBV7-2 and TRBJ2-3; D is undetermined. Per the germline V gene, CDR1 is SGHTA and CDR2 is FQGNSA. The CDR3 is made up of 14 amino acids. Deletions cut 4 bases from V and 1 base from J, with 9 bases between. The CDR3 DNA reads as TGTGCCAGCAGCTCAAACAGCCGCACAGATACGCAGTATTTT. The encoded protein is CASSSNSRTDTQYF.

This clonotype was detected many times. The chain is built from TRBV11-3 and TRBJ2-5; D is unresolved. V was shortened by 4 bases and J by 0 bases, with 6 bases between the two germline ends. The germline V gene has CDR1 SGHNT and CDR2 YENEEA. CDR3 length: 13 amino acids. The CDR3 is CASSSVHQETQYF. DNA for the CDR3: TGTGCCAGCAGCTCCGTACACCAAGAGACCCAGTACTTC. The entire variable domain, with the rest obtained from reference TRBV11-3 and TRBJ2-5, is as follows: EAGVVQSPRYKIIEKKQPVAFWCNPISGHNTLYWYLQNLGQGPELLIRYENEEAVDDSQLPKDRFSAERLKGVDSTLKIQPAELGDSAVYLCASSSVHQETQYFGPGTRLLVL.

This clonotype appeared many times. The chain couples TRBV7-8 to TRBJ2-1, with D possibly being TRBD1 (5 bases). The CDR3 contains 15 residues. CDR1 SGHVS and CDR2 FQNEAQ come from the germline V gene. V was pared by 1 base and J by 7 bases, with 14 bases between. The CDR3 reads CASSLDAGLGNEQFF. Written as DNA, the CDR3 is TGTGCCAGCAGCTTAGATGCAGGGTTAGGGAATGAGCAGTTCTTC.

The chain has TRBV7-2 and TRBJ2-7; perhaps TRBD1 as D (5 bases). CDR3 length equals 13 residues. The germline V gene has CDR1 SGHTA and CDR2 FQGNSA. V gave up 2 bases and J gave up 4 bases, with 9 bases separating them. The CDR3 nucleotides read TGTGCCAGCAGCTTAATTCGACAGTACGAGCAGTACTTC. This codes for CASSLIRQYEQYF.

The table lists this clonotype with a count of one. V is TRBV6-2 or TRBV6-3 and J is TRBJ2-3; D unresolved. This CDR3 has 14 residues. V dropped 2 bases and J dropped 6 bases, with 12 bases sitting between them. Germline V gives CDR1 MNHEY, CDR2 SVGEGT. CDR3 protein: CASSYRAFQDTQYF. The CDR3 nucleotides are TGTGCCAGCAGTTACCGTGCATTCCAGGATACGCAGTATTTT.

This clonotype was picked up a small number of times. V and J are TRBV19 and TRBJ2-2, with 7 bases fitting TRBD1. Trimming cost V 3 bases and J 4 bases; bases outside gene matches: 2. Germline V lookup: CDR1 LNHDA, CDR2 SQIVND (reference sequence). CDR3 length equals 14 residues. The CDR3 nucleotides read TGTGCCAGTAGTATGGCAGGGGGCACCGGGGAGCTGTTTTTT. It encodes CASSMAGGTGELFF.

The V call is TRBV19, the J call TRBJ1-1; D is unclear. Germline CDR1 and CDR2: LNHDA and SQIVND (reference sequence). The V end lost 7 bases, the J end lost 4 bases, and 19 bases lay between the germline ends. The length of the CDR3 is 15 residues. Here the CDR3 reads CASTAGLPVPTEAFF. DNA for the CDR3: TGTGCCAGTACCGCAGGACTCCCAGTGCCCACTGAAGCTTTCTTT.

V gene TRBV2 combines with J gene TRBJ1-4, with a possible D match to TRBD1 (6 bases). V was shortened by 5 bases and J by 5 bases, with 12 bases between the two germline ends. Germline V gene lookup returns CDR1 SNHLY and CDR2 FYNNEI. CDR3 length equals 14 residues. The CDR3 sequence is CASSKGGLNEKLFF. The CDR3 nucleotides read TGTGCCAGCAGTAAAGGGGGGCTAAATGAAAAACTGTTTTTT.

This clonotype was counted between two and nine times. V gene TRBV19 combines with J gene TRBJ2-1; the D gene is possibly TRBD2 (5 bases). Germline V gene sequence: CDR1 LNHDA, CDR2 SQIVND (reference sequence). Trimming took 2 bases from V and 13 from J, leaving 15 bases between them. This CDR3 region has 13 residues. The CDR3 nucleotides are TGTGCCAGTAGTATAAGTCCCGGGATGAATCAGTTCTTC. Translated, it gives CASSISPGMNQFF.

This chain connects TRBV20-1 to TRBJ2-2; 8 bases agree with TRBD2. CDR1 DFQATT and CDR2 SNEGSKA come from the germline V gene (reference sequence). The junction had 9 bases not matched to a gene; V was cut back by 0 bases and J by 6 bases. CDR3 length: 16 amino acids. This CDR3 reads CSARDSGGGLAGELFF. The CDR3 DNA sequence: TGCAGTGCTAGAGATTCGGGGGGGGGCCTTGCCGGGGAGCTGTTTTTT.

The chain couples TRBV18 to TRBJ1-5, with D hard to call. This CDR3 region has 14 residues. Per the germline V gene, CDR1 is KGHSH and CDR2 is LQKENI. Trimming removed 5 bases from V and 2 bases from J, with 10 bases in between. The CDR3 region is CASSEGIGNQPQHF. The DNA of the CDR3 is TGTGCCAGCTCAGAAGGGATTGGCAATCAGCCCCAGCATTTT. The full variable domain, with the rest looked up from reference TRBV18 and TRBJ1-5, is NAGVMQNPRHLVRRRGQEARLRCSPMKGHSHVYWYRQLPEEGLKFMVYLQKENIIDESGMPKERFSAEFPKEGPSILRIQQVVRGDSAAYFCASSEGIGNQPQHFGDGTRLSIL.

This rearrangement joins TRBV19 to TRBJ2-1; D is unresolved. Germline assignment: CDR1 LNHDA and CDR2 SQIVND (reference sequence). This CDR3 is 16 amino acids long. Trimming pared 5 bases from V and 2 bases from J, leaving 16 bases between. Here the CDR3 reads CASSPRSLGTYNEQFF. The CDR3, as DNA: TGTGCCAGTAGTCCCAGAAGTTTGGGCACCTACAATGAGCAGTTCTTC.

The chain couples TRBV6-6 to TRBJ2-1; no firm D call. The CDR3 runs to 14 residues. Germline CDR1 reads MNHNY; CDR2 reads SVGAGI (reference sequence). V lost 2 bases to trimming and J lost 0 bases, with 5 bases between them. Here the CDR3 DNA reads TGTGCCAGCAGTTACGAGAGCTCCTACAATGAGCAGTTCTTC. This translates into CASSYESSYNEQFF.

This clonotype was observed at least ten times. J is TRBJ1-2 and V is TRBV7-2; TRBD1 is a possible D gene (6 bases). Germline V gene sequence: CDR1 SGHTA, CDR2 FQGNSA. The V end was cut by 2 bases, the J end by 8 bases, with 12 bases between. The CDR3 contains 13 residues. The CDR3 region has the DNA TGTGCCAGCAGCTTATCGCAGGACAGCGGCTACACCTTC. It translates to CASSLSQDSGYTF.

The chain joins TRBV12-3 or TRBV12-4 to TRBJ2-7; a weak D match, TRBD1 (5 bases). The V gene lost 3 bases and the J gene lost 7 bases, with 10 bases spanning the gap. There are 12 residues in the CDR3. Written as DNA, the CDR3 is TGTGCCAGCAGTTTCGCGGCAGGGGAGCAGTACTTC. Its protein product is CASSFAAGEQYF.

This clonotype was detected many times. The V call is TRBV7-9, the J call TRBJ2-7; D is undetermined. The CDR3 runs 13 residues. V was trimmed by 2 bases and J by 2 bases, leaving 7 bases between them. Germline V gene lookup returns CDR1 SEHNR and CDR2 FQNEAQ (reference sequence). CDR3 coding DNA: TGTGCCAGCAGCTTATACAGTCCCTACGAGCAGTACTTC. Its translation: CASSLYSPYEQYF.